The T cell receptor (beta chain) described here comes from a study of graft-versus-host responses after intestinal transplantation. Background on the study: Transplants given to recipients were multivisceral, liver-intestinal, or isolated intestinal. Tacrolimus plus steroids were given to all recipients for about 3 years, preceded by anti-thymocyte globulin induction. General study findings and limits: Recipient bone marrow held GvH clones, some seen earlier in ileum or blood. High graft-versus-host to host-versus-graft clonal ratios were seen in allografts of patients with graft-donor T cell macrochimerism.

The CDR3 spans 16 residues. Germline V gene sequence: CDR1 MNHNS, CDR2 SASEGT. With 3 bases clipped from V and 0 bases from J, the junction kept 4 bases outside the gene matches. The repertoire was sequenced with immunoSEQ multiplex PCR; TCRdb's copy has only in-frame clones and lacks some. The sample lists some 80,000 clones; around 93% were seen once. Remarks on this clone: Its antigen is not identified.

The receptor comes from a human donor who was the organ donor for an intestinal transplant. The specimen comprised unstimulated CD8+ T cells sorted from spleen or lymph node cells, sampled before transplant. The chain recombines TRBV6-1 with TRBJ2-2; TRBD1 aligns across 7 bases. The CDR3 sequence is CASSEGQLANTGELFF. In nucleotides, the CDR3 is TGTGCCAGCAGTGAGGGACAGCTCGCGAACACCGGGGAGCTGTTTTTT.